The 22 T cell receptor beta chains below all came from one sample that was sequenced in a study of cytomegalovirus exposure and HLA in healthy donors. PCR employed 60 Vbeta and 13 Jbeta primers. Sequencing used immunoSEQ multiplex PCR; TCRdb keeps in-frame clones, though not all of them. The sample includes about 200,000 clones, around 75% of them seen just once. Sequences were obtained from PBMCs. Receptor source: a woman in her thirties in good health and CMV-seronegative.

This sequence joins TRBV9 and TRBJ1-3; TRBD1 matches at 7 bases. The trim removed 4 bases at V and 4 bases at J, leaving 8 bases unmatched. Germline V gene data show CDR1 as SGDLS and CDR2 as YYNGEE. This CDR3 is built from 15 residues. The CDR3 is CASSPTGLRGNTIYF. CDR3 DNA: TGTGCCAGCAGCCCGACAGGGCTGAGGGGAAACACCATATATTTT.

This clone was counted a few times. Written as DNA, the CDR3 is TGTGCCAGTACCGCCTCCGGGGAGGTCACCTACAATGAGCAGTTCTTC. Amino acid sequence: CASTASGEVTYNEQFF. The V gene is TRBV19, the J gene TRBJ2-1; a possible D gene is TRBD2 (6 bases). CDR1 LNHDA and CDR2 SQIVND come from the germline V gene (reference sequence). There are 16 residues in the CDR3. Trimming pared 7 bases from V and 2 bases from J, leaving 18 bases between.

The chain uses TRBV7-2 and TRBJ2-7; 11 bases are shared with TRBD1. Losses at the gene ends were 4 bases for V and 5 bases for J; bases not matched to a gene: 7. Germline V gene sequence: CDR1 SGHTA, CDR2 FQGNSA. CDR3 length: 15 residues. The DNA for the CDR3 is TGTGCCAGCAGCTCTGGCGGGACAGGGGGAAACGAGCAGTACTTC. Translated, it gives CASSSGGTGGNEQYF.

Only a few counts were recorded for this clone. The V call is TRBV5-1, the J call TRBJ2-7; 10 nucleotides match TRBD1. The CDR3 contains 15 residues. Looked up from germline, CDR1 is SGHRS and CDR2 is YFSETQ. The V and J ends lost 2 bases and 5 bases, in that order; junction bases with no gene match: 7. CDR3 loop: CASSFAGQGVHEQYF. As DNA, the CDR3 is TGCGCCAGCAGCTTTGCAGGACAGGGGGTCCACGAGCAGTACTTC.

This chain uses TRBV9 with TRBJ2-1; 7 positions agree with TRBD1. CDR1 is SGDLS and CDR2 is YYNGEE in the germline V gene. V lost 0 bases and J lost 3; bases outside the gene matches: 3. The CDR3 extends over 15 amino acids. Written as DNA, the CDR3 is TGTGCCAGCAGCGTAGGAGGGGGCCGCTACAATGAGCAGTTCTTC. It codes for CASSVGGGRYNEQFF.

V usage is TRBV11-2 and J usage is TRBJ2-7; 7 bases are shared with TRBD1. The V gene's germline CDR1 is SGHAT and CDR2 FQNNGV. J was trimmed by 2 bases and V by 5 bases; bases with no gene match: 3. This CDR3 has 13 residues. CDR3 residues: CASSLDRPYEQYF. The CDR3 coding sequence is TGTGCCAGCAGCCTGGACAGGCCCTACGAGCAGTACTTC.

The chain employs TRBV25-1 and TRBJ2-2; no definite D call. CDR3 length: 13 residues. Trimming left V 5 bases short and J 1 base short, with 5 bases between. Germline assignment: CDR1 MGHDK and CDR2 SYGVNS. CDR3: CASSSQNTGELFF. CDR3 sequence (DNA): TGTGCCAGCAGTAGCCAGAACACCGGGGAGCTGTTTTTT. The complete variable domain, with remaining parts taken from reference TRBV25-1 and TRBJ2-2, reads EADIYQTPRYLVIGTGKKITLECSQTMGHDKMYWYQQDPGMELHLIHYSYGVNSTEKGDLSSESTVSRIRTEHFPLTLESARPSHTSQYLCASSSQNTGELFFGEGSRLTVL.

The rearrangement links TRBV5-1 to TRBJ2-2; D might be TRBD1 (5 bases). The germline V gene encodes CDR1 SGHRS and CDR2 YFSETQ. The CDR3 covers 15 residues. With 4 bases removed from V and 2 bases from J, the gap between germline ends came to 12 bases. The CDR3 bases are TGCGCCAGCAGCCCAAGGACACCTAACACCGGGGAGCTGTTTTTT. As protein: CASSPRTPNTGELFF. The whole variable domain, filled in from reference TRBV5-1 and TRBJ2-2, reads KAGVTQTPRYLIKTRGQQVTLSCSPISGHRSVSWYQQTPGQGLQFLFEYFSETQRNKGNFPGRFSGRQFSNSRSEMNVSTLELGDSALYLCASSPRTPNTGELFFGEGSRLTVL.

The rearrangement uses TRBV6-6 and TRBJ2-7; TRBD2 agrees at 7 bases. This CDR3 comprises 16 residues. Germline assignment: CDR1 MNHNY and CDR2 SVGAGI (reference sequence). Trimming cost V 0 bases and J 4 bases; bases outside gene matches: 9. The CDR3 here is CASSYSTATSRYEQYF. DNA of the CDR3: TGTGCCAGCAGTTACTCGACGGCGACTAGCCGATACGAGCAGTACTTC.

The chain uses TRBV4-3 and TRBJ1-6; D may be TRBD1 (5 bases). V lost 0 bases and J lost 7, with 16 bases in between. CDR3 length equals 17 residues. CDR1 and CDR2 (germline): LGHNA, YSLEER. The CDR3 sequence: CASSQDPSGLVNSPLHF. CDR3 DNA sequence: TGCGCCAGCAGCCAAGATCCCTCAGGGTTGGTAAATTCACCCCTCCACTTT.

This rearrangement joins TRBV2 to TRBJ2-5, with D perhaps TRBD1 (6 bases). Trimming removed 6 bases at V and 1 base at J, with 9 bases between. Per germline, CDR1 SNHLY and CDR2 FYNNEI. The CDR3 is made up of 13 amino acids. The CDR3 sequence: CASRGAVQETQYF. CDR3 nucleotides: TGTGCCAGCAGGGGGGCAGTCCAAGAGACCCAGTACTTC.

This clone was counted a single time. The rearrangement links TRBV30 to TRBJ1-2; D gene unclear. The CDR3 is 14 amino acids. Germline CDR1 GTSNPN, CDR2 SVGIG (reference sequence). Trimming took 1 base from V and 1 from J, leaving 10 bases between them. The CDR3 here is CAWSAGGVNYGYTF. DNA of the CDR3: TGTGCCTGGAGTGCCGGAGGTGTTAACTATGGCTACACCTTC. Full variable domain (outside the CDR3, taken from reference TRBV30 and TRBJ1-2): SQTIHQWPATLVQPVGSPLSLECTVEGTSNPNLYWYRQAAGRGLQLLFYSVGIGQISSEVPQNLSASRPQDRQFILSSKKLLLSDSGFYLCAWSAGGVNYGYTFGSGTRLTVV.

The rearrangement links TRBV28 to TRBJ2-3, with D possibly matching TRBD1 (5 bases). V gave up 2 bases and J gave up 4 bases, with 13 bases separating them. The CDR3 consists of 15 residues. Germline V gene data show CDR1 as MDHEN and CDR2 as SYDVKM. The CDR3 reads CASSLAGNRADTQYF. Here the CDR3 DNA reads TGTGCCAGCAGTTTAGCAGGGAACCGGGCAGATACGCAGTATTTT.

This clone has a handful of counts. The CDR3 spells CASSSQGLVTEAFF. For the CDR3, the DNA is TGTGCCAGCAGTTCTCAGGGTTTGGTCACTGAAGCTTTCTTT. The chain joins TRBV2 to TRBJ1-1, with D possibly being TRBD1 (5 bases). This CDR3 is built from 14 residues. Germline V gene sequence: CDR1 SNHLY, CDR2 FYNNEI. Trimming stripped 5 bases from V and 4 bases from J, with 14 bases between.

V gene TRBV7-9 combines with J gene TRBJ2-7; D may be TRBD1 (5 bases). The ends were cut back, 5 bases at V and 0 bases at J, with 17 bases in the middle. Germline CDR1 and CDR2: SEHNR and FQNEAQ (reference sequence). The CDR3 extends over 16 amino acids. CDR3 loop: CASSPRWTSSSYEQYF. The CDR3 DNA sequence: TGTGCCAGCAGCCCCCGATGGACATCCAGCTCCTACGAGCAGTACTTC.

This chain links TRBV7-3 with TRBJ2-6; 8 bases map to TRBD2. There are 18 residues in the CDR3. V was clipped by 5 bases and J by 2 bases; unmatched bases: 11. The germline CDR1 and CDR2 sequences are SGHTA and FQGTGA. The CDR3 DNA reads as TGTGCCAGCAGCCCCACCTCTGGAGCGGGAGCTGGGGCCAACGTCCTGACTTTC. The encoded protein is CASSPTSGAGAGANVLTF.

The rearrangement links TRBV5-4 to TRBJ1-2, with 8 positions matching TRBD1. With 6 bases clipped from V and 7 bases from J, the junction kept 11 bases outside the gene matches. Germline V CDR1 and CDR2: SGHNT, YYREEE (reference sequence). The CDR3 sequence is 14 residues long. DNA of the CDR3: TGTGCCAGCACCTCAGACAGGGGCCGGGGTGGCTACACCTTC. It encodes CASTSDRGRGGYTF.

This clone has only one observation. The chain employs TRBV19 and TRBJ2-7, with D hard to call. The germline V gene has CDR1 LNHDA and CDR2 SQIVND (reference sequence). V dropped 5 bases and J dropped 0 bases, with 11 bases sitting between them. CDR3 size: 14 residues. CDR3: CASSPRRLSYEQYF. The CDR3 bases are TGTGCCAGTAGTCCCCGCAGGCTCTCCTACGAGCAGTACTTC.

This clone was seen a few times. This chain uses TRBV2 with TRBJ1-1; D perhaps matches TRBD1 (6 bases). Between the trimmed V and J ends, which lost 3 bases and 4 bases, there was a span of 12 bases. CDR3 size: 14 residues. Germline V gene data show CDR1 as SNHLY and CDR2 as FYNNEI. CDR3 bases: TGTGCCAGCAGTGAGTACAGGGAAGGCACTGAAGCTTTCTTT. It yields the protein CASSEYREGTEAFF.

The table lists this clone with a count of one. The chain employs TRBV7-9 and TRBJ1-1; 7 bases agree with TRBD1. Germline CDR1 is SEHNR and CDR2 is FQNEAQ (reference sequence). This CDR3 spans 17 amino acids. With V trimmed by 2 bases and J by 4 bases, 13 bases remained unmatched. The CDR3 loop is CASSLRYSGGYGTEAFF. CDR3 sequence (DNA): TGTGCCAGCAGCTTACGTTATTCAGGGGGATACGGCACTGAAGCTTTCTTT.

This chain uses TRBV4-2 with TRBJ2-7, with 7 bases aligning to TRBD2. V shed 1 base and J 2 bases; nucleotides not matched to a gene: 14. The CDR3 is 18 residues long. Germline V gene lookup returns CDR1 LGHNA and CDR2 YNFKEQ. For the CDR3, the DNA is TGTGCCAGCAGCCAAGCAGTGATTGGCACTAGCGCTACCTACGAGCAGTACTTC. Translated: CASSQAVIGTSATYEQYF.

The count of this clone is one. This chain links TRBV10-3 with TRBJ1-1; TRBD1 might be the D (6 bases). V shed 0 bases and J shed 11 bases, with 13 bases lying between them. This CDR3 spans 13 amino acids. Germline CDR1 is ENHRY and CDR2 is SYGVKD. CDR3 DNA: TGTGCCATCAGTGAGTCGGGAACAGGGATGGCTTTCTTT. Its translation is CAISESGTGMAFF.